What follows is one TCR beta chain and its context. This record belongs to a study of OX40 agonist ivuxolimab in advanced cancers. The CDR3 has 16 residues. V lost 4 bases, J lost 2 bases, and 17 bases lay in between. Germline V gene lookup returns CDR1 SEHNR and CDR2 FQNEAQ (reference sequence). Profiling relied on immunoSEQ multiplex PCR, and the TCRdb table lists in-frame clones only, not all of them. The repertoire consists of fewer than 90,000 clones, with roughly 90% occurring once and the leading ten covering approximately 0.38%. The chain combines TRBV7-9 with TRBJ2-5; D call uncertain. This receptor was identified in an adult with an advanced solid tumor such as melanoma, head and neck, liver or kidney cancer. The input for sequencing was CD4+ or CD8+ T cells sorted from blood, taken in a trial of the OX40 agonist ivuxolimab. CDR3 nucleotides: TGTGCCAGCAGCTCTAAGGCTTCAGGCATACAAGAGACCCAGTACTTC. It yields the protein CASSSKASGIQETQYF.